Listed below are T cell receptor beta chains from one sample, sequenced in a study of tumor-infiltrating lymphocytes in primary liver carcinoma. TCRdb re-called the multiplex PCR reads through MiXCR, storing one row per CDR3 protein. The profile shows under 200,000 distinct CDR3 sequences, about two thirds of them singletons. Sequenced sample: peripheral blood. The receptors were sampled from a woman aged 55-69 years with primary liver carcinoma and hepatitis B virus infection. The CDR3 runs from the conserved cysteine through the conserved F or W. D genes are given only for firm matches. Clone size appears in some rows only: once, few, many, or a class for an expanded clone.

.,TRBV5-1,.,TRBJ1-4,CASSLRGGHEKLFF,TGCGCCAGTAGCTTGAGGGGAGGGCACGAAAAACTGTTTTTT
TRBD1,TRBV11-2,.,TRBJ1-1,CASSWGTGRNTDAIF,TGTGCCAGCAGTTGGGGGACAGGGCGGAACACTGATGCTATCTTT
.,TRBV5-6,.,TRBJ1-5,CASSLSGFLSQPQHF,TGTGCCAGCAGCTTGTCGGGGTTTTTATCCCAGCCCCAGCATTTT
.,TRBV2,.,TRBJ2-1,CASTRVTPYNEQFF,TGTGCCAGCACTCGCGTGACACCCTACAATGAGCAGTTCTTC
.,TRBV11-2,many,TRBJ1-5,CASSYGQNNQPQHF,TGTGCCAGCAGCTACGGACAGAACAATCAGCCCCAGCATTTT
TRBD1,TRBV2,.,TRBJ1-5,CASSIGGLGQPQHF,TGTGCCAGCAGTATAGGGGGCTTGGGTCAGCCCCAGCATTTT
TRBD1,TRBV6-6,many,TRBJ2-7,CASSSGGRDRGSPYGEQYF,TGTGCCAGCAGTTCAGGAGGGCGGGACAGGGGTTCCCCCTACGGCGAGCAGTACTTC
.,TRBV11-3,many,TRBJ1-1,CASSLQGRGRTEAFF,TGTGCCAGCAGCTTACAGGGGCGAGGCCGCACTGAAGCTTTCTTT
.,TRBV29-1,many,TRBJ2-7,CSVVPLRPKGYEQYF,TGCAGCGTTGTACCACTCAGGCCCAAGGGCTACGAGCAGTACTTC
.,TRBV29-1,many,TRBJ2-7,CSVEEGRTPYEQYF,TGCAGCGTTGAAGAGGGACGGACGCCCTACGAGCAGTACTTC
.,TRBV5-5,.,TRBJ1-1,CASSLDHSGPEAFF,TGTGCCAGCAGCTTGGATCACAGTGGTCCCGAAGCTTTCTTT
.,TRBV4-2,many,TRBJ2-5,CASSQDGARTPPETQYF,TGTGCCAGCAGCCAAGACGGGGCGCGAACCCCCCCCGAGACCCAGTACTTC
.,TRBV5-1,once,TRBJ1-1,CASSAAQGTEALF,TGCGCCAGCAGCGCCGCACAGGGCACTGAAGCTTTATTT
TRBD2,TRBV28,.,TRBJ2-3,CASRPGTSSSTDTQYF,TGTGCCAGCAGACCGGGGACTAGCAGTTCCACAGATACGCAGTATTTT
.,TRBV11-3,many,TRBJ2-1,CASRERDNEQFF,TGTGCCAGCAGGGAGAGGGACAATGAGCAGTTCTTC
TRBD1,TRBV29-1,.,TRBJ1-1,CSVGEQGAAFF,TGCAGTGTTGGCGAACAGGGGGCAGCTTTCTTT
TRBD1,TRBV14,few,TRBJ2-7,CASSQGDRDPYEQYF,TGTGCCAGCAGCCAAGGGGACAGGGACCCCTACGAGCAGTACTTC
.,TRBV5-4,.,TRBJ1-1,CGSSLRYLNNEAFF,TGTGGCAGCAGCTTGAGGTACTTGAACAATGAAGCTTTCTTC
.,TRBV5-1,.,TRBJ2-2,CTGSLPDRPGTGELFF,TGCACCGGCAGCCTACCAGATCGACCAGGGACCGGGGAGCTGTTTTTT
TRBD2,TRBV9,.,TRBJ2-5,CASNPGGLRETQYF,TGTGCCAGCAACCCGGGGGGGCTGAGAGAGACCCAGTACTTC
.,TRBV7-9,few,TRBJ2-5,CASSLQRAQETQYF,TGTGCCAGCAGCTTACAACGGGCCCAAGAGACCCAGTACTTC
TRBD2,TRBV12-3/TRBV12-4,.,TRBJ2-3,CASRPTSGISTDTQYF,TGTGCCAGCAGGCCAACTAGCGGGATCTCCACAGATACGCAGTATTTT
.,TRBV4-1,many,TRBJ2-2,CASSQMTMTGELFF,TGCGCCAGCAGCCAGATGACCATGACGGGGGAGCTGTTTTTT
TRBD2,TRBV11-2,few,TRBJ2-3,CASSIGRLDTQCF,TGTGCCAGCAGCATCGGGAGGCTAGATACGCAGTGTTTT
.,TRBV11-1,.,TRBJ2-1,CVSSLGGTIYDEQFF,TGTGTCAGCAGCTTAGGGGGGACGATCTACGATGAGCAGTTCTTC
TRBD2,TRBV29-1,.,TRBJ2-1,CNKGLRGTSGNYNEQFF,TGTAACAAGGGACTCAGAGGGACTAGCGGGAACTACAATGAGCAGTTCTTC
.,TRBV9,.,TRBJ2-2,CANSVGGGELFF,TGTGCCAACAGCGTAGGTGGCGGGGAGCTGTTTTTT
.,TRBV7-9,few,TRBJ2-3,CASSTPQAKSSTDTQYF,TGTGCCAGCAGCACCCCACAGGCAAAATCTAGCACAGATACGCAGTATTTT
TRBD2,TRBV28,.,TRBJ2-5,CASRSQGLAEKETQYF,TGTGCGAGCAGAAGCCAGGGACTAGCGGAAAAGGAGACCCAGTACTTC
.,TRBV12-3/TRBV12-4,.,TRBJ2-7,CVSTSDAGSYEQYF,TGTGTCAGCACCAGCGACGCTGGCTCCTACGAGCAATACTTC
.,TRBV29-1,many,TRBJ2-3,CSVGGGGAADTQYF,TGCAGCGTTGGCGGAGGGGGCGCGGCAGATACGCAGTATTTT
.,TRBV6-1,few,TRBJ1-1,CASSEWGNGNTEAFF,TGTGCCAGTTCCGAGTGGGGGAACGGGAACACTGAAGCTTTCTTT
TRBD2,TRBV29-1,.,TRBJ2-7,CSVETRLAGTYEQNF,TGCAGTGTTGAAACGAGACTAGCAGGAACCTACGAGCAGAACTTC
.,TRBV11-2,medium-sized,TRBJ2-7,CASSKTVYEQYF,TGTGCCAGCAGTAAGACAGTCTACGAGCAGTACTTC
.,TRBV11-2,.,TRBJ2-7,CASSKTDYEQYF,TGTGCCAGCAGTAAGACAGACTACGAACAGTACTTC
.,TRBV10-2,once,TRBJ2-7,CASAPWGSGRNGATYEQYF,TGCGCCAGCGCTCCTTGGGGTAGTGGGAGGAACGGGGCGACCTACGAGCAGTACTTC
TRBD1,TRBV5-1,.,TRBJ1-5,CASSPTGERHQPQHF,TGCGCCAGCAGCCCGACAGGGGAAAGACATCAGCCCCAGCATTTT
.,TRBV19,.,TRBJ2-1,CASRFTSLDNEQFF,TGTGCCAGTAGATTCACCTCACTAGACAATGAGCAGTTCTTC
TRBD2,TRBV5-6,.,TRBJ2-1,CASSSLLAATYNEQLF,TGTGCCAGCAGCTCGTTACTAGCGGCCACCTACAATGAGCAGCTCTTC
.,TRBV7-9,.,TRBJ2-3,CASDIAVSTDTQYF,TGTGCCAGCGATATAGCGGTTAGCACAGATACTCAGTATTTT
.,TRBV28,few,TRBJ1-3,CASVLTLGNTIYF,TGTGCCAGCGTCTTAACCCTGGGAAACACCATATATTTT
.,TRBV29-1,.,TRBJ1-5,CSLECASHQPQHF,TGCAGCCTTGAGTGTGCCTCCCACCAGCCCCAGCATTTT
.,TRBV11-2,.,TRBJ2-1,CTSSRLAGGFFESYNEQFF,TGTACCAGCAGCCGACTAGCTGGGGGCTTTTTTGAATCCTACAATGAGCAGTTCTTC
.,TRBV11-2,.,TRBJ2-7,CTSSLAITVYEQYF,TGTACCAGCAGCTTAGCTATAACAGTTTACGAGCAGTACTTC
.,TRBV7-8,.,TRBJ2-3,CASSPFRADTQYF,TGTGCCAGCAGCCCCTTCCGGGCAGATACGCAGTATTTT
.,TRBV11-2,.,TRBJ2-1,CAGSLAAASGCGYEQFF,TGTGCCGGCAGCTTAGCTGCAGCCTCGGGATGCGGGTATGAGCAGTTCTTC
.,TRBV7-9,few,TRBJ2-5,CASSLRLPPWTQYF,TGTGCCAGCAGCTTACGGCTGCCCCCGTGGACCCAGTACTTC
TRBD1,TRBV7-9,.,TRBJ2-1,CASSPPFRQGQFF,TGTGCCAGCAGCCCCCCTTTTAGACAGGGCCAGTTCTTC
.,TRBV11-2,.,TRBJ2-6,CASCPPSGANILTF,TGTGCCAGCTGCCCCCCCTCTGGTGCCAACATCCTGACTTTC
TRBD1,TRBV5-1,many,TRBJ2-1,CASSGTEQGRLNEQFF,TGCGCCAGCAGCGGGACAGAACAGGGGCGCCTCAATGAGCAGTTCTTC
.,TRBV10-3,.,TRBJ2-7,CAIATVTYEQYF,TGTGCCATTGCGACGGTAACCTACGAGCAGTACTTC
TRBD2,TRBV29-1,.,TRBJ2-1,CNVDRSGSMAFHEQFF,TGCAACGTTGATAGGAGCGGGAGTATGGCATTCCATGAGCAGTTCTTC
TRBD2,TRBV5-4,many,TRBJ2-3,CASSSGTSGRADTQYF,TGTGCCAGCAGCTCCGGGACTAGCGGGAGGGCAGATACGCAGTATTTT
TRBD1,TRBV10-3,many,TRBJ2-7,CAIRTTGGPYEQYF,TGTGCCATCAGGACGACAGGGGGTCCCTACGAGCAGTACTTC
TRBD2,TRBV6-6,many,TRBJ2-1,CATLKVASGSYNEQFF,TGTGCCACCCTTAAGGTGGCTAGCGGATCCTACAATGAGCAGTTCTTC
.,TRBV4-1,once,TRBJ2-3,CASSRPAGRTSTDTQYF,TGCGCCAGCAGCCGACCCGCGGGCCGGACTTCCACAGATACACAGTATTTT
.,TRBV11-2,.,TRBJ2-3,CVTGEGQNGVDTQYF,TGTGTCACCGGCGAGGGCCAGAATGGTGTTGATACGCAGTATTTT
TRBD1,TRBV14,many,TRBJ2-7,CASSQGTGAYEQYF,TGTGCCAGCAGCCAAGGGACAGGGGCTTACGAGCAGTACTTC
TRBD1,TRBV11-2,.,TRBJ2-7,CPTSLAGTGECEQYF,TGTCCCACCAGCTTAGCCGGGACAGGGGAGTGCGAGCAGTACTTC